The table lists the clone carrying this T cell receptor beta chain with a few counts. Antigen unknown. Clones were read by immunoSEQ multiplex PCR, and TCRdb kept only the in-frame ones, dropping some. The data contain about 17,000 clones, over 60% of them seen just once; the ten biggest clones take up 7.8%. The data were obtained in a study of PD-1 blockade in classical Hodgkin lymphoma. As for the study in general: Patients were administered nivolumab (3 mg/kg intravenously) every 2 weeks.

General study findings and limits: There was a significant rise in CD4+ TCR diversity by C4D1, with no such rise for CD8+. Newly diagnosed patients had diversity similar to the baseline diversity of complete responders.

V was trimmed by 5 bases and J by 4 bases, leaving 15 bases between them. Germline V CDR1 and CDR2: SSHAT, FNYEAQ (reference sequence). This CDR3 has 15 residues. Noted time point: cycle 4 day 1 (C4D1), after around six weeks of nivolumab. The patients all showed relapse after autologous stem cell transplantation, while their brentuximab vedotin exposure varied. Each best response was a complete response, a partial response or progressive disease. The V call is TRBV7-7, the J call TRBJ2-1, with no clear D. The source is a human donor with classical Hodgkin lymphoma. This specimen consisted of peripheral blood mononuclear cells (PBMCs), obtained before the fourth cycle of nivolumab. Here the CDR3 DNA reads TGTGCCAGCAGCCGTACTTTGGGGTCATACAATGAGCAGTTCTTC. Protein: CASSRTLGSYNEQFF.